The text below deals with one T cell receptor beta chain. Its target is not known. This record comes from a study of CD8+CD57+ T cells in acquired aplastic anemia. Study details: Healthy donors yielded roughly 11 million CD4+ cell reads on average.

The study, taken as a whole, reports: Controls did not differ significantly from patients in CD8+ Simpson's diversity. Found in both controls and patients were about 30 CD8+ CDR3 sequences.

Germline V gene lookup returns CDR1 SGDLS and CDR2 YYNGEE. The CDR3 consists of 16 residues. Trimming shortened V by 3 bases and J by 1 base, and 16 bases separated the two germline ends. Template material for TCR beta VDJ and CDR3 profiling consisted of genomic DNA. TCRdb ran MiXCR on the reads and lists one entry per CDR3 protein. Found here are 150,000 or so distinct CDR3 sequences, approximately 60% of them singletons; the top ten hold 45% to 55%. The sequence derives from a human donor in good health. Input material: sorted CD4+, CD8+, or CD8+CD57+ T cells (not recorded which) from PBMCs. The chain carries TRBV9 and TRBJ1-1; D might be TRBD1 (6 bases). The CDR3 nucleotides read TGTGCCAGCAGCGCACCCCGTAACAGGGAGAACACTGAAGCTTTCTTT. This translates into CASSAPRNRENTEAFF.